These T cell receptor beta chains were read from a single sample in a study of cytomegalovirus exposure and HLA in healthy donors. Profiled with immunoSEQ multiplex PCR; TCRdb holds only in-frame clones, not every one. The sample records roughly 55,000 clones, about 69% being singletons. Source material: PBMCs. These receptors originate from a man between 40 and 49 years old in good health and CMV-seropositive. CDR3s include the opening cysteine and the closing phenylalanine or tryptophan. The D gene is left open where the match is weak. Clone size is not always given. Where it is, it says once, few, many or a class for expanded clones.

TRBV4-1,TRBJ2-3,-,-,TGCGCCAGCAGCCAAGTCACTGCGGGGGCCGGTACAGATACGCAGTATTTT,CASSQVTAGAGTDTQYF
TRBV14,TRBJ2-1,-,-,TGTGCCAGCAGCCAAGGGACAGCCAATGAGCAGTTCTTC,CASSQGTANEQFF
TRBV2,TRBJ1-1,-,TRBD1,TGTGCCAGCAGTGTTGTGCAGGGGGCCGAAGCTTTCTTT,CASSVVQGAEAFF
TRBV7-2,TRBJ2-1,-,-,TGTGCCAGCAGCTTAAGGTGGTCCGGGAGTGAGCAGTTCTTC,CASSLRWSGSEQFF
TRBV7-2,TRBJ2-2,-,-,TGTGCCGCGGGGGCGCGGGAGCTGTTTTTT,CAAGARELFF
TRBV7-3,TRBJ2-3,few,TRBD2,TGTGCCAGCAAACCGGGGGGGGGCACAGATACGCAGTATTTT,CASKPGGGTDTQYF
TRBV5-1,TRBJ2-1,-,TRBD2,TGCGCCAGCAGCTTGGAAAGGGTGGGAGCGGGGGGGCAGTTCTTC,CASSLERVGAGGQFF
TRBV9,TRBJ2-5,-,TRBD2,TGTGCCAGCAGCCTTAAGGCTAGCGGGGACCAAGAGACCCAGTACTTC,CASSLKASGDQETQYF
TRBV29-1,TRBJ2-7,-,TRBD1,TGCAGCGTACAAGAGGCAGGGGGCGCCCCGGGCGAGCAGTACTTC,CSVQEAGGAPGEQYF
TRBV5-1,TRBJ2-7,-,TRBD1,TGCGCCAGCAGCTACGTACAGGGGAGCTCCTACGAGCAGTACTTC,CASSYVQGSSYEQYF
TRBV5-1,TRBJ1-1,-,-,TGCGCCAGCAGCTTGGATGGGGACACTGAAGCCTTCTTT,CASSLDGDTEAFF
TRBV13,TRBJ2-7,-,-,TGTGCCAGCAGCTTAGGTAGGGGACACCTCTCCTACGAGCAGTACTTC,CASSLGRGHLSYEQYF
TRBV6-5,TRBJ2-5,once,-,TGTGCCAGCAGTTACCCCGGGGGTGGGGAGACCCAGTACTTC,CASSYPGGGETQYF
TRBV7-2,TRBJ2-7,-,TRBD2,TGTGCCAGCAGCTTAGCTAGCGGGGGAGGCGAGCAGTACTTC,CASSLASGGGEQYF
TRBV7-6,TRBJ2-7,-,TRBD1,TGTGCCAGCAGCTTAGCACAGGGGTGGTACGAGCAGTACTTC,CASSLAQGWYEQYF
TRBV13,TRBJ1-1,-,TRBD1,TGTGCCAGCAGCCCCGGGACAGGGGGCGTGACCACCTCGATGAACACTGAAGCTTTCTTT,CASSPGTGGVTTSMNTEAFF
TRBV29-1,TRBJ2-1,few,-,TGCAGCGTTGAAGAACCTCCTTACAAGCAGTTCTTC,CSVEEPPYKQFF
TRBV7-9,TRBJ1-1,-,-,TGTGCCAGCGAAAACAGCATGAACACTGAAGCTTTCTTT,CASENSMNTEAFF
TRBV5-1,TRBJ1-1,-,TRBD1,TGCGCCAGCAGCAAGGGACAGACAAACACTGAAGCTTTCTTT,CASSKGQTNTEAFF
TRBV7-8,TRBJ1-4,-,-,TGTGCCAGCAGCCTGGGGGGATATAATGAAAAACTGTTTTTT,CASSLGGYNEKLFF
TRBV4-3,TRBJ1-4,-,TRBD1,TGCGCCAGCAGCCACACCCAAACAGGGGCACGTAATGAAAAACTGTTTTTT,CASSHTQTGARNEKLFF
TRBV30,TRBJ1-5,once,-,TGTGCCGGGGCGGAGAACAGAGATCAGCCCCAGCATTTT,CAGAENRDQPQHF
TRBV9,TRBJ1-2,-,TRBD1,TGTGCCAGCAGCGGGGACAGGGGGAACTATGGCTACACCTTC,CASSGDRGNYGYTF
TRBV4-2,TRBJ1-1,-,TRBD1,TGTGCCAGCAGCCAAGATGGGGGGACAGGGGGGACTGAAGCTTTCTTT,CASSQDGGTGGTEAFF
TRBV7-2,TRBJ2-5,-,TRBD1,TGTGCCAGCAGCCAACGACAGGGGTCAGAGACCCAGTACTTC,CASSQRQGSETQYF
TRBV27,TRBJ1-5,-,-,TGTGCCAGCAGTTTAGACAGAGTAAACCAGCATTTT,CASSLDRVNQHF
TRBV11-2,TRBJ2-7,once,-,TGTGCCAGCAGCTTACCGGGGAACTACGAGCAGTACTTC,CASSLPGNYEQYF
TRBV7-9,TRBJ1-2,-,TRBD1,TGTGCCAGCAGCTTAGTGGAAGGGGGCGCGATCGTAGGCTACACCTTC,CASSLVEGGAIVGYTF
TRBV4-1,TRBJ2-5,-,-,TGCGCCAGCAGCCCTTTACGAGGAGAGACCCAGTACTTC,CASSPLRGETQYF
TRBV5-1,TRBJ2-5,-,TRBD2,TGCGCCAGCAGCTCTAGCGGGGGTGAGACCCAGTACTTC,CASSSSGGETQYF
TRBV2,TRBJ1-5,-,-,TGTGCCAGCAGTCGGGACATGAGCAATCAGCCCCAGCATTTT,CASSRDMSNQPQHF
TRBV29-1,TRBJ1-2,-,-,TGCAGCGCAGAAAGAACGGGCTATGGCTACACCTTC,CSAERTGYGYTF
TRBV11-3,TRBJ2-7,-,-,TGTGCCAGCAGCCCCCCGGAGGCGGACCACGAGCAGTACTTC,CASSPPEADHEQYF
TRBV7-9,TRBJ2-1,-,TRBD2,TGTGCCAGCAGCTCCGAGACTAGCGGGGGGCTCCCGTTCTTC,CASSSETSGGLPFF
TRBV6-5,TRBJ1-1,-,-,TGTGCCAGCAGTTATGTACAAACGAATATAGCTTTCTTT,CASSYVQTNIAFF
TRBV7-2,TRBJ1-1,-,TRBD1,TGTGCCAGCAGCTTCATAGGACAGGGCTACACTGAAGCTTTCTTT,CASSFIGQGYTEAFF
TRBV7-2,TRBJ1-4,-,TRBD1,TGTGCCAGCAGCTTAGACAGGGGGAGGAATGAAAAACTGTTTTTT,CASSLDRGRNEKLFF
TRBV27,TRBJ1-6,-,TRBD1,TGTGCCAGCAGTGCTCCGGGACAGAATAATTCACCCCTCCACTTT,CASSAPGQNNSPLHF
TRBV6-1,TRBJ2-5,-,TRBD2,TGTGCCAGCAGTCGTAGCGGGGTAGAGACCCAGTACTTC,CASSRSGVETQYF
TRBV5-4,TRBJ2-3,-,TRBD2,TGTGCCAGCCGCCTAGCGGGGGGGCGGGCAGATACGCAGTATTTT,CASRLAGGRADTQYF